The 19 T cell receptor beta chains below come from one sample, sequenced in a study of type 1 regulatory T cells. TCRdb recomputed calls from the reads with MiXCR, one row per CDR3 protein. The sample includes some 60,000 distinct CDR3 sequences, 62% of them seen just once. Antigen specificity for these receptors is unknown. The sample was cultured non-Tr1 T cells, either the whole culture or a sorted T cell fraction (not recorded which). The receptor set was obtained from a human donor in good health.

In its sample, this clonotype was seen a few times. The V and J genes are TRBV20-1 and TRBJ1-5, with D possibly TRBD1 on 6 matching bases. The CDR3 extends over 14 amino acids. From germline, CDR1 is DFQATT and CDR2 SNEGSKA (reference sequence). The ends were cut back, 5 bases at V and 4 bases at J, with 15 bases in the middle. CDR3 amino acids: CSAHTGLPNQPQHF. The CDR3 DNA reads TGCAGTGCTCACACAGGGTTGCCGAATCAGCCCCAGCATTTT.

The chain couples TRBV25-1 to TRBJ2-7, with D unresolved. CDR1 and CDR2 (germline): MGHDK, SYGVNS. V lost 8 bases and J 7 bases, leaving 12 bases between the germline ends. The CDR3 has 11 amino acids. CDR3 region: CASAQLWEQYF. In DNA form, the CDR3 reads TGTGCCAGCGCCCAATTGTGGGAGCAGTACTTC.

The chain employs TRBV3-1 and TRBJ2-7, with D possibly called TRBD1 or TRBD2 (6 bases each). The germline V gene encodes CDR1 LGHDT and CDR2 YNNKEL (reference sequence). The V gene lost 4 bases and the J gene lost 3 bases, with 13 bases spanning the gap. CDR3 length: 14 residues. The CDR3 DNA sequence: TGTGCCAGCAGCCCCTTAGGGGGGAGCTACGAGCAGTACTTC. As protein: CASSPLGGSYEQYF.

The count of this clonotype is one. The rearrangement uses TRBV29-1 and TRBJ1-1, with D hard to call. The CDR3 has 12 residues. The V end lost 6 bases, the J end lost 6 bases, and 14 bases lay between the germline ends. Germline loops: CDR1 SQVTM, CDR2 ANQGSEA. In nucleotides, the CDR3 is TGCAGCGTGGATAAGCCTAACGCTGAAGCTTTCTTT. Translation: CSVDKPNAEAFF.

V usage is TRBV6-2 or TRBV6-3 and J usage is TRBJ2-1; D tentatively fits TRBD1 or TRBD2 (5 bases each). The V and J ends lost 6 bases and 2 bases respectively, with 14 bases between them. CDR3 length: 15 amino acids. Per the germline V gene, CDR1 is MNHEY and CDR2 is SVGEGT. The DNA of the CDR3 is TGTGCCAGCAGCCCTAGGGGAGCGGCCTACAATGAGCAGTTCTTC. Translating it yields CASSPRGAAYNEQFF.

The chain combines TRBV5-1 with TRBJ2-2; D may be TRBD1 (5 bases). The length of the CDR3 is 16 residues. Germline-derived CDR1 and CDR2 are SGHRS and YFSETQ. Deletions cut 3 bases from V and 3 bases from J, with 15 bases between. This CDR3 is CASSWSGQGDTGELFF. The CDR3 bases are TGCGCCAGCAGCTGGAGTGGACAAGGAGACACCGGGGAGCTGTTTTTT.

The chain links TRBV7-2 to TRBJ2-1; no reliable D call. V was cut by 6 bases and J by 5 bases, with 17 bases left in between. Germline-derived CDR1 and CDR2 are SGHTA and FQGNSA. The CDR3 sequence is 15 residues long. As DNA, the CDR3 is TGTGCCAGCAGGATCCACTCCGGTGGAGACAATGAGCAGTTCTTC. Residues: CASRIHSGGDNEQFF.

The genes are TRBV2 and TRBJ1-5; D not resolved. The V gene lost 4 bases and the J gene lost 4 bases, with 8 bases spanning the gap. The CDR3 extends over 13 amino acids. Germline V gene lookup returns CDR1 SNHLY and CDR2 FYNNEI. CDR3 amino acids: CASSVMGNQPQHF. The CDR3 DNA sequence: TGTGCCAGCAGTGTGATGGGGAATCAGCCCCAGCATTTT.

The rearrangement joins TRBV28 to TRBJ2-1, with D uncertain. CDR3 size: 15 residues. Germline V gene sequence: CDR1 MDHEN, CDR2 SYDVKM. Trimming removed 6 bases at V and 0 bases at J, with 12 bases between. CDR3 coding DNA: TGTGCCAGCAGGGACGGTAGGAGCTCCTACAATGAGCAGTTCTTC. Encoded protein: CASRDGRSSYNEQFF. Complete variable domain (other parts from reference TRBV28 and TRBJ2-1): DVKVTQSSRYLVKRTGEKVFLECVQDMDHENMFWYRQDPGLGLRLIYFSYDVKMKEKGDIPEGYSVSREKKERFSLILESASTNQTSMYLCASRDGRSSYNEQFFGPGTRLTVL.

This clonotype was observed a few times. CDR3 DNA sequence: TGTGCCAGCAGCCTCCTGGGGACTAGCGGGAACAATGAGCAGTTCTTC. This sequence encodes CASSLLGTSGNNEQFF. The J gene is TRBJ2-1, the V gene TRBV27, with 13 bases matching TRBD2. V lost 6 bases and J lost 5; bases outside the gene matches: 7. This CDR3 has 16 residues. Germline V lookup: CDR1 MNHEY, CDR2 SMNVEV (reference sequence).

This clonotype was observed many times. This chain links TRBV7-9 with TRBJ2-1; D call uncertain. Germline loops: CDR1 SEHNR, CDR2 FQNEAQ (reference sequence). Trimming shortened V by 5 bases and J by 7 bases, and 18 bases separated the two germline ends. The CDR3 length is 15 residues. The CDR3 coding sequence is TGTGCCAGCAGCCCACCCCCGCGCCTCGGGAATGAGCAGTTCTTC. It specifies CASSPPPRLGNEQFF.

This sequence joins TRBV27 and TRBJ2-3, with 11 positions matching TRBD2. The CDR3 runs to 19 residues. V was clipped by 6 bases and J by 1 base; unmatched bases: 15. From germline, CDR1 is MNHEY and CDR2 SMNVEV (reference sequence). The CDR3 DNA sequence: TGTGCCAGCAGCCGCCTTAGCGGGAGGGCCCGTAGACGCACAGATACGCAGTATTTT. Translation: CASSRLSGRARRRTDTQYF.

This clonotype was seen a handful of times. The V and J genes are TRBV3-1 and TRBJ2-1; tentatively, D is TRBD1 (6 bases). CDR1 is LGHDT and CDR2 is YNNKEL in the germline V gene (reference sequence). The CDR3 contains 14 residues. V dropped 9 bases and J dropped 5 bases, with 17 bases sitting between them. For the CDR3, the DNA is TGTGCCAGTGGGGGAATACAGGGCGACAATGAGCAGTTCTTC. Amino acids: CASGGIQGDNEQFF.

CDR3 DNA sequence: TGCAGTGCTAGAGATCGGCCGACTAGCGGATCACACACAGATACGCAGTATTTT. It specifies CSARDRPTSGSHTDTQYF. The chain recombines TRBV20-1 with TRBJ2-3; 9 bases match TRBD2. The CDR3 has 18 residues. Germline lookup yields CDR1 DFQATT and CDR2 SNEGSKA (reference sequence). J lost 2 bases, V lost 0 bases, and 12 bases had no gene match.

This sequence joins TRBV2 and TRBJ2-3; possibly TRBD1 or TRBD2 for D (5 bases each). The CDR3 is 16 residues long. V was trimmed by 5 bases and J by 0 bases, leaving 15 bases between them. The germline CDR1 and CDR2 sequences are SNHLY and FYNNEI. The CDR3 region is CASSKLGTGSTDTQYF. CDR3 sequence (DNA): TGTGCCAGCAGTAAATTGGGGACGGGGAGCACAGATACGCAGTATTTT.

Only a few counts were recorded for this clonotype. The chain has TRBV9 and TRBJ2-5; D might be TRBD2 (5 bases). Trimming took off 3 bases at V and 5 bases at J, with 14 bases between the two ends. Germline CDR1 reads SGDLS; CDR2 reads YYNGEE. The CDR3 is 14 amino acids. In DNA form, the CDR3 reads TGTGCCAGCAGCGCCGTACTAGGAGGCGAGACCCAGTACTTC. Its protein is CASSAVLGGETQYF.

In this sample, this clonotype turned up a few times. This chain connects TRBV3-1 to TRBJ2-7; tentatively, D is TRBD2 (6 bases). The CDR3 is made up of 13 amino acids. Germline CDR1 is LGHDT and CDR2 is YNNKEL (reference sequence). Trimming shortened V by 3 bases and J by 3 bases, and 9 bases separated the two germline ends. CDR3: CASSHAGSYEQYF. Here the CDR3 DNA reads TGTGCCAGCAGCCATGCGGGAAGCTACGAGCAGTACTTC.

The gene calls are TRBV4-3 and TRBJ2-1, with 7 bases matching TRBD2. J was trimmed by 8 bases and V by 4 bases; bases with no gene match: 5. From germline, CDR1 is LGHNA and CDR2 YSLEER. This CDR3 has 13 amino acids. The CDR3 protein is CASSLWEGDEQFF. The CDR3 DNA reads TGCGCCAGCAGCCTTTGGGAGGGCGATGAGCAGTTCTTC.

As concerns this clonotype: An end of the junction differs from the germline gene, which may be a read error. V usage is TRBV5-1 and J usage is TRBJ2-2, with TRBD1 identical over 9 bases. The germline V gene encodes CDR1 SGHRS and CDR2 YFSETQ. The CDR3 is 16 residues long. The CDR3 nucleotides are TGCGCCAGCAGCTTGGCTCGCGGACAGGGGCCCGGGGGGCTGTTTTTT. Translating gives CASSLARGQGPGGLFF.